This entry concerns a single T cell receptor beta chain. The data derive from a study of CD8+ T cells in alopecia areata. It was cDNA, reverse transcribed from extracted RNA, that served as the sequencing template. Libraries were prepared by immunoSEQ multiplex PCR; TCRdb keeps only in-frame clonotypes and omits some of them. The table lists 200,000 to 250,000 clones, more than 55% of them singletons. Treatment denoted: oral pan-JAK inhibitor, 5-10 mg twice daily. The CDR3 totals 15 residues. V was clipped by 4 bases and J by 2 bases, with 13 bases between them. CDR1 is SGDLS and CDR2 is YYNGEE in the germline V gene.

The source of this sequence is a human donor with alopecia areata. V usage is TRBV9 and J usage is TRBJ2-1; a possible D gene is TRBD1 (6 bases). The starting material was CD4+ T cells sorted from blood, obtained at approximately week 45, from a patient treated with tofacitinib. CDR3 DNA: TGTGCCAGCAGCATAAGTGAGGGGGCCTACAATGAGCAGTTCTTC. Translated, it gives CASSISEGAYNEQFF.